What follows are 3 T cell receptor beta chains derived from one specimen sequenced in a study of blood T cell repertoires in COVID-19. Data came from immunoSEQ multiplex PCR; TCRdb stores just in-frame clones and leaves some out. In the table there are under 450,000 clones, more than 85% of which are singletons. Sequenced material: PBMCs or T cells enriched from blood (not recorded which). The receptors stem from a woman between 40 and 55 years old who had been exposed to COVID-19.

J is TRBJ1-1 and V is TRBV29-1; TRBD1 matches 8 bases. Trimming took 5 bases from V and 4 from J; bases not matched to a gene: 6. The CDR3 sequence is 13 residues long. CDR1 SQVTM and CDR2 ANQGSEA come from the germline V gene. For the CDR3, the DNA is TGCAGCGTTTTCCAGGGGGCGGCCACTGAAGCTTTCTTT. Protein: CSVFQGAATEAFF.

This sequence joins TRBV28 and TRBJ1-1; D is undetermined. The CDR3 spans 15 residues. Germline CDR1 MDHEN, CDR2 SYDVKM. Trimming stripped 6 bases from V and 5 bases from J, with 19 bases between. CDR3 amino acids: CASRSIASRGTEAFF. In DNA, the CDR3 is TGTGCCAGCAGATCCATCGCTTCCCGGGGAACTGAAGCTTTCTTT.

The sample holds a few counts of this clone. Other nucleotide sequences in the sample specify the same CDR3. This chain connects TRBV3-1 (or the pseudogene TRBV3-2) to TRBJ1-5, with a tentative D call TRBD1 (6 bases). CDR3 length: 14 amino acids. Trimming stripped 4 bases from V and 4 bases from J, with 11 bases between. In germline, CDR1 is LGHDT, CDR2 YNNKEL (reference sequence). In DNA, the CDR3 is TGTGCCAGCAGCCGTACAGGGCCTAATCAGCCCCAGCATTTT. Translating gives CASSRTGPNQPQHF.